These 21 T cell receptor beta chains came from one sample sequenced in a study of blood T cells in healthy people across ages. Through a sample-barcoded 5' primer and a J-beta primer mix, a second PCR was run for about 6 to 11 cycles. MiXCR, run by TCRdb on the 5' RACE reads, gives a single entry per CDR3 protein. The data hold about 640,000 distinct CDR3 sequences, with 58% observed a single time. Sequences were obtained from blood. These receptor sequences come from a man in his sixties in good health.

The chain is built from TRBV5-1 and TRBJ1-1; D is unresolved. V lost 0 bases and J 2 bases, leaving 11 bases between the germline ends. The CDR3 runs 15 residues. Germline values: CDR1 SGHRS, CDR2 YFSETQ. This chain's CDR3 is CASSLEGASNTEAFF. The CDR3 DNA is TGCGCCAGCAGCTTGGAGGGAGCTTCCAACACTGAAGCTTTCTTT. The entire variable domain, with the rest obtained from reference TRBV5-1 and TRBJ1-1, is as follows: KAGVTQTPRYLIKTRGQQVTLSCSPISGHRSVSWYQQTPGQGLQFLFEYFSETQRNKGNFPGRFSGRQFSNSRSEMNVSTLELGDSALYLCASSLEGASNTEAFFGQGTRLTVV.

CDR3 bases: TGTGCCAGCAGTGAAATAGCGGTGGGGACAGATACGCAGTATTTT. Residues: CASSEIAVGTDTQYF. J is TRBJ2-3 and V is TRBV9; possibly TRBD2 for D (6 bases). The V and J ends lost 5 bases and 3 bases respectively, with 16 bases between them. This CDR3 is built from 15 residues. Germline lookup yields CDR1 SGDLS and CDR2 YYNGEE.

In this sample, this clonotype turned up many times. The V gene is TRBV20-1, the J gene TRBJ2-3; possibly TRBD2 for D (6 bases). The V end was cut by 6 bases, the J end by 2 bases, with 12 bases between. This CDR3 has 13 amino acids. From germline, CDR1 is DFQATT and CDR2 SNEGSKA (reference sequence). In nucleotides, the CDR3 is TGCAGTGCGCCCTCGGGGGTCACAGATACGCAGTATTTT. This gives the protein CSAPSGVTDTQYF.

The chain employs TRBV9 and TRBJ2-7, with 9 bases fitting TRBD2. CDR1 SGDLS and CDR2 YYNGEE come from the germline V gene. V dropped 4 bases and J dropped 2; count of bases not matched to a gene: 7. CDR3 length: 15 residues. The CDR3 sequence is CASSLEASGTYEQYF. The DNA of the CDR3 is TGTGCCAGCAGCTTAGAAGCTAGCGGGACCTACGAGCAGTACTTC.

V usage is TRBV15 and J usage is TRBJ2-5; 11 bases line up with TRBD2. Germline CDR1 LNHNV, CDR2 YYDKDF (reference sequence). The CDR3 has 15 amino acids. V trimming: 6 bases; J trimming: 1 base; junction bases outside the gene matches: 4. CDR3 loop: CATRVTSGGQETQYF. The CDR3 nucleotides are TGTGCCACCAGGGTAACTAGCGGGGGCCAAGAGACCCAGTACTTC.

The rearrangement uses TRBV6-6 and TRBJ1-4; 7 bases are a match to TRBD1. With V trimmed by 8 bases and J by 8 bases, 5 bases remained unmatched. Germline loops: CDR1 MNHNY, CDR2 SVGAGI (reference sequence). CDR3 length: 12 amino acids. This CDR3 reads CASQGGGEKLFF. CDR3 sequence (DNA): TGTGCCAGCCAGGGGGGAGGGGAAAAACTGTTTTTT.

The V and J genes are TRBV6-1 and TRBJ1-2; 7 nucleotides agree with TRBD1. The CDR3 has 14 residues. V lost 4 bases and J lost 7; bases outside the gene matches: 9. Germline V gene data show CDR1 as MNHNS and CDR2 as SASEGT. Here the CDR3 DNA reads TGTGCCAGCAGTGGGATCGGGACAGCGGGTGGCTACACCTTC. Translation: CASSGIGTAGGYTF.

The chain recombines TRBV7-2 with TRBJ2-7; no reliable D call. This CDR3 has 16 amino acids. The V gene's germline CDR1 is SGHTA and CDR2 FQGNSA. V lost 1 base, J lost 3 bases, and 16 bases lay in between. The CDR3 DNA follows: TGTGCCAGCAGCTTAGAGTTTGCTATCAGACTCTACGAGCAGTACTTC. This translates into CASSLEFAIRLYEQYF.

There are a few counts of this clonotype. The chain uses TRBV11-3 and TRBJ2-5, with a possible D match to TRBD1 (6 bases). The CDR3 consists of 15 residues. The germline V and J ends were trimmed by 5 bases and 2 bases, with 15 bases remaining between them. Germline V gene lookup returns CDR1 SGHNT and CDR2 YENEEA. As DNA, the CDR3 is TGTGCCAGCAGCGAAACAGGGTTGAGGCAAGAGACCCAGTACTTC. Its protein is CASSETGLRQETQYF.

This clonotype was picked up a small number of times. In DNA, the CDR3 is TGTGCCAGCAGTCCAGGGTTCAGAACAGGCTACACCTTC. Translating gives CASSPGFRTGYTF. V and J are TRBV6-5 and TRBJ1-2, with D tentatively TRBD1 (5 bases). The CDR3 extends over 13 amino acids. Germline CDR1 and CDR2: MNHEY and SVGAGI. Trimming removed 5 bases from V and 8 bases from J, with 15 bases in between.

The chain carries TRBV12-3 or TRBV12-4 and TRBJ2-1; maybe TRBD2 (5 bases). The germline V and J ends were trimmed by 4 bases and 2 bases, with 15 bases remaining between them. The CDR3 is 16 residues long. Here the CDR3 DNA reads TGTGCCAGCAGTTCCACTCCCCTGAGGGCCTACAATGAGCAGTTCTTC. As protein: CASSSTPLRAYNEQFF.

CDR3 protein: CASSLVTEQYF. The CDR3 nucleotides read TGTGCCAGCAGCTTAGTAACCGAGCAGTACTTC. V gene TRBV7-2 combines with J gene TRBJ2-7; unclear D gene. CDR3 size: 11 residues. Germline V gives CDR1 SGHTA, CDR2 FQGNSA. With 1 base removed from V and 6 bases from J, the gap between germline ends came to 4 bases.

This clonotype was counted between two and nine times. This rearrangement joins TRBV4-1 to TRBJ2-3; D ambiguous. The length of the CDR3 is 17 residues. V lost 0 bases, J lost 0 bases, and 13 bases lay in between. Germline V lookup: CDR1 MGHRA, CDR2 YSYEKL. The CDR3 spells CASSQDGPLSSTDTQYF. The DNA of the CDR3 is TGCGCCAGCAGCCAAGACGGACCTCTCTCGAGCACAGATACGCAGTATTTT.

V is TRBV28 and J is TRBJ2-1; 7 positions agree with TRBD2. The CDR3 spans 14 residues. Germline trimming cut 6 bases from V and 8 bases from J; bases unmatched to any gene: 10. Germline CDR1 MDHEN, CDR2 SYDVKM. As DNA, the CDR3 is TGTGCCAGCAGAAAGAGCGGGGCTAGGGATGAGCAGTTCTTC. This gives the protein CASRKSGARDEQFF.

DNA of the CDR3: TGCGCCAGCAGCTCAAATGGGGGCGTAAGCACAGATACGCAGTATTTT. This sequence encodes CASSSNGGVSTDTQYF. The V call is TRBV5-1, the J call TRBJ2-3, with D perhaps TRBD1 (6 bases). The germline V gene has CDR1 SGHRS and CDR2 YFSETQ. This CDR3 is built from 16 residues. V lost 3 bases and J 0 bases, leaving 14 bases between the germline ends.

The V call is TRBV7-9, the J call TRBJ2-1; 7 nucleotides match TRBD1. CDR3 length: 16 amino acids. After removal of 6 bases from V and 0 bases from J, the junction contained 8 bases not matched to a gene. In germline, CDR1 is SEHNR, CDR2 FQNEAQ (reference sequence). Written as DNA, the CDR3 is TGTGCCAGCAGACCCCCAGGGGGTCCCTCCTACAATGAGCAGTTCTTC. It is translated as CASRPPGGPSYNEQFF. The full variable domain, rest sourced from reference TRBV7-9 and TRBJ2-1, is DTGVSQNPRHKITKRGQNVTFRCDPISEHNRLYWYRQTLGQGPEFLTYFQNEAQLEKSRLLSDRFSAERPKGSFSTLEIQRTEQGDSAMYLCASRPPGGPSYNEQFFGPGTRLTVL.

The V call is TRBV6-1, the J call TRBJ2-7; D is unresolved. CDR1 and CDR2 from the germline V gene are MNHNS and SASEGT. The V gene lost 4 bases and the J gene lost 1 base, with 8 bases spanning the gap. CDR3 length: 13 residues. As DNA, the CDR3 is TGTGCCAGCAGTGCCGGCAGATCCTACGAGCAGTACTTC. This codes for CASSAGRSYEQYF.

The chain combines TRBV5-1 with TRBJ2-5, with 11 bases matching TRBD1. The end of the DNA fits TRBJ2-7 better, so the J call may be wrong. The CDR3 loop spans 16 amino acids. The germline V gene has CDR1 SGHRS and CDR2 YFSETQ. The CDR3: CASSLDLDRGPDEQYF. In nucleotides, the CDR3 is TGCGCCAGCAGCTTGGACTTGGACAGGGGGCCTGACGAGCAGTACTTC.

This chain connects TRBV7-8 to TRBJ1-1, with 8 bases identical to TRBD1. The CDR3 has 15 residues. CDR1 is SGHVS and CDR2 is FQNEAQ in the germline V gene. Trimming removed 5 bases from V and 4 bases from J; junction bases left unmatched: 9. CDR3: CASSLDRGVGTEAFF. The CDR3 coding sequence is TGTGCCAGCAGCCTCGACAGGGGTGTTGGCACTGAAGCTTTCTTT.

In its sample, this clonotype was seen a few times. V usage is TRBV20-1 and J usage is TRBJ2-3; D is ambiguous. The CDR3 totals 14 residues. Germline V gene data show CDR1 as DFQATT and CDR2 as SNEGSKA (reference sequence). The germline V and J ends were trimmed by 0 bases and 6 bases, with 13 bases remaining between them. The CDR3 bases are TGCAGTGCTAGAGATCGGCTCGGTAGGGATACGCAGTATTTT. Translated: CSARDRLGRDTQYF.

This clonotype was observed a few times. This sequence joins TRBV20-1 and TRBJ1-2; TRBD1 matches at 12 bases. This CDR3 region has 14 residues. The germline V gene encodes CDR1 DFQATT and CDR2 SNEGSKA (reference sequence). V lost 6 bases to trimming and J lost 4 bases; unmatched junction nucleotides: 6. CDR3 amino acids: CSAPGTGGVYGYTF. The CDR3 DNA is TGCAGTGCCCCCGGGACAGGGGGCGTCTATGGCTACACCTTC.